This T cell receptor (beta chain) was recovered during a study of T-cell reconstitution after alpha-beta-depleted transplantation in children. General study points: By about two months after transplant, alpha-beta T cells reportedly arose from several hundred graft clones that had expanded. By one year post-transplant, T-cell counts and diversity largely arose from T cells that were newly produced. At day 60, the high TCRbeta diversity found in some patients originated from recipient T cells and thymic progenitors that had survived.

A few counts support this clonotype. The target antigen is unknown. This sample's TCRbeta library carried unique molecular identifier barcodes. TCRdb re-derived calls from the PCR reads in MiXCR, one entry per CDR3 protein. Counted here are hundreds of thousands of distinct CDR3 sequences, around 14% occurring once; the ten biggest clones make up 0.79%. The V end was cut by 6 bases, the J end by 6 bases, with 16 bases between. Germline CDR1 is SGHRS and CDR2 is YFSETQ. CDR3 size: 14 residues. The sequencing used PBMCs, collected before TCRalphabeta/CD19-depleted stem cell transplant. The chain couples TRBV5-1 to TRBJ2-1; D gene unclear. The TCR comes from a girl aged 2 to 10 with congenital amegakaryocytic thrombocytopenia, due to receive a stem cell transplant. The CDR3 bases are TGCGCCAGCATACTTCATGCGGCTAGCAATGAGCAGTTCTTC. Translation gives CASILHAASNEQFF.